This is a list of T cell receptor beta chains from one sample in a study of cytomegalovirus exposure and HLA in healthy donors. Clones were read by immunoSEQ multiplex PCR, and TCRdb kept only the in-frame ones, dropping some. The repertoire has around 71,000 clones, roughly 65% of them found once; the top ten carry 11% to 15%. The specimen sequenced was PBMCs. The receptors derive from a male donor in good health and CMV-seropositive. Both conserved end residues are part of each CDR3. Each record gives: CDR3 length, V gene, J gene, clone size, D gene, CDR3 protein, CDR3 DNA. The D gene is left open where the match is weak. Rows may omit the clone size; those that give it use once, few, many or a size class.

CDR3 length: 15; V gene: TRBV18; J gene: TRBJ2-7; clone size: few; D gene: TRBD1; CDR3 protein: CASSPTRQGANEQYF; CDR3 DNA: TGTGCCAGCTCACCAACGAGACAGGGGGCTAACGAGCAGTACTTC
CDR3 length: 15; V gene: TRBV6-5; J gene: TRBJ2-7; clone size: .; D gene: TRBD1; CDR3 protein: CASSFQDRGSYEQYF; CDR3 DNA: TGTGCCAGCAGTTTCCAGGACAGGGGTTCCTACGAGCAGTACTTC
CDR3 length: 16; V gene: TRBV4-2; J gene: TRBJ2-7; clone size: .; D gene: TRBD1; CDR3 protein: CASSPTGTGGKYEQYF; CDR3 DNA: TGTGCCAGCAGCCCGACCGGGACAGGGGGTAAATACGAGCAGTACTTC
CDR3 length: 14; V gene: TRBV9; J gene: TRBJ1-2; clone size: once; D gene: .; CDR3 protein: CASSVGGPLYGYTF; CDR3 DNA: TGTGCCAGCAGCGTAGGGGGGCCCCTCTATGGCTACACCTTC
CDR3 length: 15; V gene: TRBV27; J gene: TRBJ2-5; clone size: .; D gene: TRBD1; CDR3 protein: CASSSTGQQQETQYF; CDR3 DNA: TGTGCCAGCAGTTCCACGGGACAGCAACAAGAGACCCAGTACTTC
CDR3 length: 16; V gene: TRBV19; J gene: TRBJ1-4; clone size: few; D gene: .; CDR3 protein: CASTLGDSLGGEKLFF; CDR3 DNA: TGTGCCAGTACCCTGGGGGACTCTCTTGGGGGTGAAAAACTGTTTTTT
CDR3 length: 16; V gene: TRBV5-1; J gene: TRBJ2-5; clone size: .; D gene: TRBD1; CDR3 protein: CASSSTGTGKGETQYF; CDR3 DNA: TGCGCCAGCAGCTCGACCGGGACAGGTAAAGGAGAGACCCAGTACTTC
CDR3 length: 17; V gene: TRBV6-8; J gene: TRBJ2-7; clone size: .; D gene: TRBD2; CDR3 protein: CASSPLRTRPSSYEQYF; CDR3 DNA: TGTGCCAGCAGTCCGCTCAGGACTAGGCCGAGCTCCTACGAGCAGTACTTC
CDR3 length: 14; V gene: TRBV9; J gene: TRBJ2-7; clone size: .; D gene: .; CDR3 protein: CASSVGVFSYEQYF; CDR3 DNA: TGTGCCAGCAGCGTGGGAGTTTTCTCCTACGAGCAGTACTTC
CDR3 length: 13; V gene: TRBV7-3; J gene: TRBJ2-1; clone size: .; D gene: .; CDR3 protein: CASSFKGSNEQFF; CDR3 DNA: TGTGCCAGCAGCTTTAAAGGGAGCAATGAGCAGTTCTTC
CDR3 length: 16; V gene: TRBV27; J gene: TRBJ1-5; clone size: .; D gene: TRBD1; CDR3 protein: CASSLSTGGSGQPQHF; CDR3 DNA: TGTGCCAGCAGTCTAAGTACAGGGGGCTCAGGTCAGCCCCAGCATTTT
CDR3 length: 15; V gene: TRBV9; J gene: TRBJ2-3; clone size: .; D gene: TRBD1; CDR3 protein: CASTSRTGGTDTQYF; CDR3 DNA: TGTGCCAGCACCTCGCGGACAGGGGGCACAGATACGCAGTATTTT
CDR3 length: 15; V gene: TRBV7-2; J gene: TRBJ1-5; clone size: .; D gene: .; CDR3 protein: CASSLQTLDSGPQHF; CDR3 DNA: TGTGCCAGCAGCTTACAGACGTTGGACTCGGGGCCCCAGCATTTT
CDR3 length: 13; V gene: TRBV6-4; J gene: TRBJ1-1; clone size: .; D gene: TRBD1; CDR3 protein: CASSDSRTGKAFF; CDR3 DNA: TGTGCCAGCAGTGACTCGAGGACAGGAAAGGCTTTCTTT
CDR3 length: 17; V gene: TRBV4-3; J gene: TRBJ2-3; clone size: .; D gene: .; CDR3 protein: CASSPFPGPGAPDTQYF; CDR3 DNA: TGCGCCAGCAGCCCATTCCCCGGGCCTGGGGCCCCAGATACGCAGTATTTT
CDR3 length: 17; V gene: TRBV2; J gene: TRBJ1-4; clone size: once; D gene: TRBD1; CDR3 protein: CASRQSRGQGANEKLFF; CDR3 DNA: TGTGCCAGCAGGCAAAGCCGGGGACAGGGTGCTAATGAAAAACTGTTTTTT
CDR3 length: 16; V gene: TRBV4-2; J gene: TRBJ2-1; clone size: few; D gene: TRBD2; CDR3 protein: CASSQELAGGYNEQFF; CDR3 DNA: TGTGCCAGCAGCCAAGAGCTAGCGGGAGGCTACAATGAGCAGTTCTTC
CDR3 length: 14; V gene: TRBV2; J gene: TRBJ2-5; clone size: .; D gene: TRBD2; CDR3 protein: CASGTRGLQETQYF; CDR3 DNA: TGTGCCAGCGGGACTAGAGGCCTCCAAGAGACCCAGTACTTC
CDR3 length: 13; V gene: TRBV7-6; J gene: TRBJ2-7; clone size: .; D gene: .; CDR3 protein: CASSLSGAYEQYF; CDR3 DNA: TGTGCCAGCAGCTTAAGCGGAGCCTACGAGCAGTACTTC
CDR3 length: 15; V gene: TRBV5-1; J gene: TRBJ2-3; clone size: .; D gene: TRBD1; CDR3 protein: CASSLAGTGGDTQYF; CDR3 DNA: TGCGCCAGCAGCTTGGCGGGGACAGGGGGAGATACGCAGTATTTT